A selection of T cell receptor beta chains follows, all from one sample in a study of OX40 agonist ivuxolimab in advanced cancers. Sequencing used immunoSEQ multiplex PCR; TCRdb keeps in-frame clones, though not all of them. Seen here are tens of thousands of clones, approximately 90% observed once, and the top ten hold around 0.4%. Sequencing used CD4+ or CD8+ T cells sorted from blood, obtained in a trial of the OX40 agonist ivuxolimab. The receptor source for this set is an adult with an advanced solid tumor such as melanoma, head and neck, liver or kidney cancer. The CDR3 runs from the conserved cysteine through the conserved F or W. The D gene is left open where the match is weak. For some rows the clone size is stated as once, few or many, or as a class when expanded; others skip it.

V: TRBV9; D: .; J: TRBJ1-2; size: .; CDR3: CASSVATGLYGYTF; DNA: TGTGCCAGCAGCGTAGCTACAGGGCTCTATGGCTACACCTTC
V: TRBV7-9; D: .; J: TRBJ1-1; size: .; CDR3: CASSLGGLNTEAFF; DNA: TGTGCCAGCAGCTTAGGGGGCCTGAACACTGAAGCTTTCTTT
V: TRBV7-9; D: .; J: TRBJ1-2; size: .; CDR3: CASSYPNGGQGYTF; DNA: TGTGCCAGCAGTTATCCAAACGGGGGGCAAGGCTACACCTTC
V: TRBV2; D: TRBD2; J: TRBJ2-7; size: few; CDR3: CASSEMGLGSYEQYF; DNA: TGTGCCAGCAGTGAAATGGGACTAGGGTCCTACGAGCAGTACTTC
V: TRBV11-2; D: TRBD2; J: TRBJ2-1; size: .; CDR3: CASSLQGGLAGGRNEQFF; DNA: TGTGCCAGCAGCTTACAGGGCGGGCTAGCGGGAGGGCGCAATGAGCAGTTCTTC
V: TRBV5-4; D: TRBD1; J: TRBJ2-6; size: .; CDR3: CASSLNRGAGANVLTF; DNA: TGTGCCAGCAGCTTGAACAGGGGGGCTGGGGCCAACGTCCTGACTTTC
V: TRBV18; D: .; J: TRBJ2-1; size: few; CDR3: CASSPGTSSYNEQFF; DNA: TGTGCCAGCTCACCCGGGACATCTTCCTACAATGAGCAGTTCTTC
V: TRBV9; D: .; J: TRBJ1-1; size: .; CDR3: CASSVALGMNTEAFF; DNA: TGTGCCAGCAGCGTAGCTCTCGGGATGAACACTGAAGCTTTCTTT
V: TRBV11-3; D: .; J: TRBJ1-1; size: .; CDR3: CASSLLTEAFF; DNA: TGTGCCAGCAGCTTGTTAACTGAAGCTTTCTTT
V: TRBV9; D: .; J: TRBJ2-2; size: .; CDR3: CASSVRDSGELFF; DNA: TGTGCCAGCAGCGTACGGGATTCCGGGGAGCTGTTTTTT
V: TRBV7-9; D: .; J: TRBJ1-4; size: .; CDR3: CASSLRAGVAQLFF; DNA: TGTGCCAGCAGCTTAAGGGCAGGGGTGGCCCAACTGTTTTTT
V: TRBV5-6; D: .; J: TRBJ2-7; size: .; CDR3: CASSLGRRIYEQYF; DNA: TGTGCCAGCAGCTTGGGAAGAAGAATCTACGAGCAGTACTTC